The TCR beta chain under discussion was sequenced for a study of T cell responses to AZD1222 COVID-19 vaccine. Assay used: immunoSEQ multiplex PCR; TCRdb lists only in-frame clones, some missing. Here the sample spans around 95,000 clones, approximately 90% being singletons. V dropped 5 bases and J dropped 2 bases, with 19 bases sitting between them. Looked up from germline, CDR1 is LNHDA and CDR2 is SQIVND (reference sequence). The CDR3 has 17 amino acids. The chain has TRBV19 and TRBJ2-1; D uncertain. This TCR derives from an adult in good health. The specimen comprised peripheral blood, sampled on day 0 of AZD1222 vaccination. The CDR3 DNA is TGTGCCAGTAGTGACTCCCCTACTGAACATACCTACAATGAGCAGTTCTTC. It is translated as CASSDSPTEHTYNEQFF.